This T cell receptor (beta chain) came from a study of Ad26.COV2.S vaccination and SARS-CoV-2 variants. Whole-study results and caveats: Recipients of vaccine and of placebo showed similar breadth of their non-spike TCR repertoires. Analytic work on TCR breadth and depth might have understated the full extent of total T cell responses. The breadth of spike-specific CD8+ and CD4+ T cell responses after vaccination was reportedly substantial.

Sequencing was performed with immunoSEQ multiplex PCR; in TCRdb, only in-frame clones are kept and a portion is missing. In the table there are around 7,000 clones, 84% of which are singletons. Germline V CDR1 and CDR2: MNHEY, SVGAGI. V shed 8 bases and J shed 6 bases, with 19 bases lying between them. The CDR3 covers 14 residues. As for this clone: Its antigen is as yet unknown.

The V gene is TRBV6-5, the J gene TRBJ1-2, with TRBD1 as a possible D gene (6 bases). This clonotype originated in a human donor who had recovered from COVID-19. The material was peripheral blood, obtained after recovery from COVID-19. In nucleotides, the CDR3 is TGTGCCAGCTCCAGGGGAGGGGGGGCGGATGGCTACACCTTC. This sequence encodes CASSRGGGADGYTF.